Sequencing of this T cell receptor beta chain was carried out in a study of technical replicates of blood from several donors. This clone was counted a single time. Germline values: CDR1 SNHLY, CDR2 FYNNEI. The CDR3 spans 12 residues. V lost 7 bases and J lost 5, with 12 bases in between. Assay used: immunoSEQ multiplex PCR; TCRdb lists only in-frame clones, some missing. The repertoire includes 65,000 to 90,000 clones, under 95% of them detected once, and more than 0.25% sits in the top ten. J is TRBJ2-7 and V is TRBV2; TRBD2 is a possible D gene (5 bases). The sample consisted of T cells isolated from PBMCs. This clonotype was obtained from a human donor in good health. CDR3 sequence reads: CASKPGLDEQYF. Written as DNA, the CDR3 is TGTGCCAGCAAGCCGGGATTGGACGAGCAGTACTTC.